The T cell receptor beta chain described here comes from a study of cytomegalovirus exposure and HLA in healthy donors. At the level of the study: From donors who were HLA-typed, an early data release held 75 million to 85 million unique TCRs. Study-wide results and limits: The sole available immune exposure information was CMV serostatus. In a later analysis, donors in an Asian-associated ancestry cluster reportedly had fewer N-insertions in productive TCRs than the cohort mean.

PCR employed 60 Vbeta and 13 Jbeta primers. Clones were sequenced by immunoSEQ multiplex PCR, and TCRdb holds only the in-frame ones, with some missing. The table shows over 85,000 clones, with around 77% occurring only once. Of note for this clone: Its antigen is not known.

V lost 0 bases and J 7 bases, leaving 4 bases between the germline ends. The germline V gene has CDR1 SGHTA and CDR2 FQGNSA. CDR3 length: 12 amino acids. Donors counted as nominally healthy when sampled, yet unrecorded immune exposures were likely. The source is a male donor in good health and CMV-seropositive. The chain links TRBV7-2 to TRBJ2-1, with unresolved D. The specimen was PBMCs. CDR3 sequence (DNA): TGTGCCAGCAGCTTAGCCAGGAATGAGCAGTTCTTC. Protein product: CASSLARNEQFF. The full variable domain, completed using reference TRBV7-2 and TRBJ2-1, is GAGVSQSPSNKVTEKGKDVELRCDPISGHTALYWYRQSLGQGLEFLIYFQGNSAPDKSGLPSDRFSAERTGGSVSTLTIQRTQQEDSAVYLCASSLARNEQFFGPGTRLTVL.